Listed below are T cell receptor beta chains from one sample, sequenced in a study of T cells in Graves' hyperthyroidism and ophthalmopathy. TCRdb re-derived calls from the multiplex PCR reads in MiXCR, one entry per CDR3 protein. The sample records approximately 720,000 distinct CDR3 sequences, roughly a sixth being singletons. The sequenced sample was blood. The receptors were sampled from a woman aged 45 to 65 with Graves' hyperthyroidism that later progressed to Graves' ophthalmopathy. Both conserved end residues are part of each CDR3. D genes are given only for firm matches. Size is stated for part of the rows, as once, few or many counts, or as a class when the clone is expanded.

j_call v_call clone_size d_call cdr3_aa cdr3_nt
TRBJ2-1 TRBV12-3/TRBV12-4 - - CASSPDRSGSNEQFF TGTGCCAGCAGCCCCGACAGGTCGGGGAGCAATGAGCAGTTCTTC
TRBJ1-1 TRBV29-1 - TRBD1 CSVESQGVVAFF TGCAGCGTTGAAAGTCAGGGGGTTGTGGCTTTCTTT
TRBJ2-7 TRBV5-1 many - CASSLDFDSYEQYF TGCGCCAGCAGCTTGGATTTCGACTCCTACGAGCAGTACTTC
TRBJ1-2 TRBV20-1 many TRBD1 CSARLPTGPALYGYTF TGCAGTGCTAGACTCCCGACAGGGCCTGCCCTCTATGGCTACACCTTC
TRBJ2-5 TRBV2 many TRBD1 CATSRQGSRETQYF TGTGCCACCTCTAGACAGGGGTCGAGGGAGACCCAGTACTTC
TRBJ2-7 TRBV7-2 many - CASSFPGVTYEQYF TGTGCCAGCAGCTTTCCAGGGGTTACCTACGAGCAGTACTTC
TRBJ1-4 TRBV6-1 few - CASRTQGGANVKLFF TGTGCCAGCAGGACGCAGGGTGGGGCTAATGTTAAACTGTTTTTT
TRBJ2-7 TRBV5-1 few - CASSLVSPYSYEQYF TGCGCCAGCAGCTTGGTATCCCCGTACTCCTACGAGCAGTACTTC
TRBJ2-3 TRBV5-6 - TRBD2 CANSLGEAGGRVEDTQYF TGTGCCAACAGCTTGGGTGAAGCGGGGGGGCGAGTGGAGGATACGCAGTATTTT
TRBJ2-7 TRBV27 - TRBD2 CASSLVSGTSGGLSSYEQYF TGTGCCAGCAGTTTAGTCTCTGGGACTAGCGGGGGCCTGAGCTCCTACGAGCAGTACTTC
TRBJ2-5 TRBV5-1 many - CASTDSPETQYF TGCGCCAGCACCGACAGCCCAGAGACCCAGTACTTC
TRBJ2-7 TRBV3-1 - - CASSADSLLYEQYF TGTGCCAGCAGCGCAGACAGTTTGCTCTACGAGCAGTACTTC
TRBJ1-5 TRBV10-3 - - CAISDGTPGQPQHF TGTGCCATCAGCGACGGGACACCGGGGCAGCCCCAGCATTTT
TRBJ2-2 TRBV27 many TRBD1 CASSFSTGNAGELFF TGTGCCAGCAGTTTCTCGACAGGGAACGCCGGGGAGCTGTTTTTT
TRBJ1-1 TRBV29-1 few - CSVEEVLAGNTEAFF TGCAGCGTTGAAGAGGTTTTAGCAGGGAACACTGAAGCTTTCTTT
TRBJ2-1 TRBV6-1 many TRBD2 CASSEQGLAGNNEQFF TGTGCCAGCAGTGAGCAGGGACTAGCGGGGAACAATGAGCAGTTCTTC
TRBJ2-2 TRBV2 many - CASSAHRDHRTGELFF TGTGCCAGCAGCGCTCACCGGGACCACCGCACCGGGGAGCTGTTTTTT
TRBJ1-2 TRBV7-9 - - CASSPRQHSYYGYTF TGTGCCAGCAGCCCTCGGCAGCACAGCTACTATGGCTACACCTTC
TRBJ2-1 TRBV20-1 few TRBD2 CSARAGRGGYNEQFF TGCAGTGCTAGAGCCGGGAGGGGGGGTTACAATGAGCAGTTCTTC
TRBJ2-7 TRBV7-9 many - CASSLAQLAHEQYF TGTGCCAGCAGCTTAGCACAGCTAGCCCACGAGCAGTACTTC
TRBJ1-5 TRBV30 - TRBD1 CAWSTGQRGYQPQHF TGTGCCTGGAGTACGGGACAGAGAGGGTATCAGCCCCAGCATTTT
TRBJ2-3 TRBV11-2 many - CASSSRGGGTDTQYF TGTGCCAGCAGCAGTCGGGGTGGGGGCACAGATACGCAGTATTTT
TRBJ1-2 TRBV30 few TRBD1 CAWSVSGGAANGYTF TGTGCCTGGAGTGTATCAGGGGGCGCGGCTAATGGCTACACCTTC
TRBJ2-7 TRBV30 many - CAWRRGVVGEQYF TGTGCCTGGAGACGAGGGGTTGTGGGCGAGCAGTACTTC
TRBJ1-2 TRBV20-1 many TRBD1 CSAEDRGRVGYTF TGCAGTGCAGAGGACAGGGGGCGGGTTGGCTACACCTTC
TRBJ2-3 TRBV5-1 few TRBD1 CASSLWGTGAGDTQYF TGCGCCAGCAGCTTGTGGGGGACAGGGGCTGGAGATACGCAGTATTTT
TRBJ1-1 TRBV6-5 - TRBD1 CASSYIQGAAFF TGTGCCAGCAGTTACATACAGGGGGCCGCTTTCTTT
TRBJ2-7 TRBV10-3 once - CAISDRGFSYEQYF TGTGCCATCAGTGACCGAGGGTTTTCCTACGAGCAGTACTTC
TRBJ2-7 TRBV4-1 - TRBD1 CASSHDRDSNYEQYF TGCGCCAGCAGCCATGACCGGGACAGTAACTACGAGCAGTACTTC
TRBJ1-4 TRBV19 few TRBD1 CASSIEDRAYEKLFF TGTGCCAGTAGTATCGAAGACAGGGCTTACGAAAAACTGTTTTTT
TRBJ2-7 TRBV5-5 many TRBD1 CASSTRQGSTYEQYF TGTGCCAGCAGCACCCGACAGGGGTCTACCTACGAGCAGTACTTC
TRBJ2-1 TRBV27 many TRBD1 CASSFFDRVTRNEQFF TGTGCCAGCAGTTTCTTTGACAGGGTTACACGCAATGAGCAGTTCTTC
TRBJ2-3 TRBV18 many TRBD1 CASSPTGDDTDTQYF TGTGCCAGCTCACCGACAGGGGATGACACAGATACGCAGTATTTT
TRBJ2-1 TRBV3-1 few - CASSHAGQLYNEQFF TGTGCCAGCAGCCATGCAGGACAACTGTACAATGAGCAGTTCTTC
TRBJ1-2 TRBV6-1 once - CASSEGGGGLYGYTF TGTGCCAGCAGTGAGGGGGGGGGGGGCCTCTATGGCTACACCTTC
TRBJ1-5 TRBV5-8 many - CASSLDGGHQPQHF TGTGCCAGCAGCTTGGACGGAGGGCATCAGCCCCAGCATTTT
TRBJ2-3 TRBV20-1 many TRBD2 CSARWRGGRTDTQYF TGCAGTGCTAGATGGCGGGGGGGCCGTACAGATACGCAGTATTTT
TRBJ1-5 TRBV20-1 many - CSATHLVGGNQPQHF TGCAGTGCTACTCACTTGGTAGGCGGCAATCAGCCCCAGCATTTT
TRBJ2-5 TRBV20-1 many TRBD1 CSARQQGAQETQYF TGCAGTGCTAGACAACAGGGGGCCCAAGAGACCCAGTACTTC
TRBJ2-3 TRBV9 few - CASSRGGGGTDTQYF TGTGCCAGCAGCCGAGGGGGGGGCGGCACAGATACGCAGTATTTT
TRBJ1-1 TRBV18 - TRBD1 CAGSSQGGIEAFF TGTGCCGGCTCGTCCCAGGGGGGGATTGAAGCTTTCTTT
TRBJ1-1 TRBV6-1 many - CASARAIGTEAFF TGTGCCAGCGCAAGAGCGATTGGCACTGAAGCTTTCTTT
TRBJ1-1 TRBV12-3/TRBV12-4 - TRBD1 CASSQSPLTGFDTEAFF TGTGCCAGCAGCCAAAGCCCCCTGACAGGGTTCGACACTGAAGCTTTCTTT
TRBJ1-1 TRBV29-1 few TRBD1 CSARTGGYTEAFF TGCAGCGCTCGGACAGGGGGCTACACTGAAGCTTTCTTT
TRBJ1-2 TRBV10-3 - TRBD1 CAISLPGQARYGYTF TGTGCCATCAGTCTTCCCGGACAGGCCAGATATGGCTACACCTTC
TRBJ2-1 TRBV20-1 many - CSAPNYEQFF TGCAGTGCCCCCAACTATGAGCAGTTCTTC